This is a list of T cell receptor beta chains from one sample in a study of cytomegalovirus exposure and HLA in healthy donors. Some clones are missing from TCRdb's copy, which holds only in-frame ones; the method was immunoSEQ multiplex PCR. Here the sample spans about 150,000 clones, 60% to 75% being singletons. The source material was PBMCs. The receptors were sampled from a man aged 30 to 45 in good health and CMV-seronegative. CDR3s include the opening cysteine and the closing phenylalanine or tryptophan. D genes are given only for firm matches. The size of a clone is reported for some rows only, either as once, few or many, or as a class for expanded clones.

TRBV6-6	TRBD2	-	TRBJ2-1	TGTGCCAGCAGTCCGCGGGCTAGCGGGAGAACTAATGAGCAGTTCTTC	CASSPRASGRTNEQFF
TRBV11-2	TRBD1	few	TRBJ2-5	TGTGCCAGCAGCCCAACAGGGGGTTCGGCGGAGACCCAGTACTTC	CASSPTGGSAETQYF
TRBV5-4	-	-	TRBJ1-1	TGTGCCAGCAGTAAAGGACGGGAGAACACTGAAGCTTTCTTT	CASSKGRENTEAFF
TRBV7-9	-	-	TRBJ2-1	TGTGCCAGCAGCTTGGGTAGTAGCGAGGCTGAGCAGTTCTTC	CASSLGSSEAEQFF
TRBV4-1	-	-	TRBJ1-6	TGCGCCAGCAGCCCCCTCCCTACAGGGAGTTCACCCCTCCACTTT	CASSPLPTGSSPLHF
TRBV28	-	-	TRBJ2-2	TGTGCCAGCCCGGGGAACACCGGGGAGCTGTTTTTT	CASPGNTGELFF
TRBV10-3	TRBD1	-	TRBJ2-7	TGTGCCATCACCTTAAACAGGGGAGAAGAGCAGTACTTC	CAITLNRGEEQYF
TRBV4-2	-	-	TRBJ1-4	TGTGCCAGCAGCCAAGATTCCAGGGGACGTCTTAATGAAAAACTGTTTTTT	CASSQDSRGRLNEKLFF
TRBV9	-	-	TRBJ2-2	TGTGCCACACAAGGGGGTTTTACCGGGGAGCTGTTTTTT	CATQGGFTGELFF
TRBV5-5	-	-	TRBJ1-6	TGTGCCAGCAGCTTGGGGGAGATCGGTTCACCCCTCCACTTT	CASSLGEIGSPLHF
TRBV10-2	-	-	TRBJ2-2	TGCGCCAGCAGTTCGGCGGGGTACACCGGGGAGCTGTTTTTT	CASSSAGYTGELFF
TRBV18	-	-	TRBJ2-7	TGTGCCAGCTCACCATCCCAGGGGGGAAACGAGCAGTACTTC	CASSPSQGGNEQYF
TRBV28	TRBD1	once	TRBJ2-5	TGTGCGGCGACAGGGAGATGGGAAGAGACCCAGTACTTC	CAATGRWEETQYF
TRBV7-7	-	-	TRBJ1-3	TGTGCCAGCAGCTTAGGGCAGGGCACTGGAAACACCATATATTTT	CASSLGQGTGNTIYF
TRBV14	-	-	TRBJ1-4	TGTGCCAGCAGCCTATTAAGGGGGTATAATGAAAAACTGTTTTTT	CASSLLRGYNEKLFF
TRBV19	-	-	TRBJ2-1	TGTGCCAGTACCCCCCGGCGGAGCTCCTACAATGAGCAGTTCTTC	CASTPRRSSYNEQFF
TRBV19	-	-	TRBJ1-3	TGTGCCAGTAGTATGGTACAGGTCCGTCCTTTCTCTGGAAACACCATATATTTT	CASSMVQVRPFSGNTIYF
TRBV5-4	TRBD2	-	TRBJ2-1	TGTGCCAGCAGCTTGGGCCCTAGCGGGGCCTCTAGTGAGCAGTTCTTC	CASSLGPSGASSEQFF
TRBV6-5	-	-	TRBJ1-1	TGTGCCAGCAGTAGACGACAGGCGATGAACACTGAAGCTTTCTTT	CASSRRQAMNTEAFF
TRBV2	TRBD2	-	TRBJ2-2	TGTGCCAGCAGTGATTGGCGGGAGGGGACCGGGGAGCTGTTTTTT	CASSDWREGTGELFF
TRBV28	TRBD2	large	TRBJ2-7	TGTGCCAGCAGTTTAGGGAGGGACCCCACCCACGAGCAGTACTTC	CASSLGRDPTHEQYF
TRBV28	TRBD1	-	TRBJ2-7	TGTGCCAGCACCTCCGGGACAGGGGGGATCGAGCAGTACTTC	CASTSGTGGIEQYF
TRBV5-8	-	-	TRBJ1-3	TGTGCCAGCAGCCTTGCGGCCACAACCTCTGGAAACACCATATATTTT	CASSLAATTSGNTIYF
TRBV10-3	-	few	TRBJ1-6	TGTGCCATCAGTGAGTCCTTCGGCAGGGCGGATTCACCCCTCCACTTT	CAISESFGRADSPLHF
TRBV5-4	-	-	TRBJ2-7	TGTGCCAGCAGCTTGGGAGGGGGGGGCGGCTACGAGCAGTACTTC	CASSLGGGGGYEQYF
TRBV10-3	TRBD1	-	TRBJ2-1	TGTGCCATCGGCGGACAGGGGGCTGATATAGCCAAAACGGATGAGCAGTTCTTC	CAIGGQGADIAKTDEQFF
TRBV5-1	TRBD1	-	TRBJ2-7	TGCGCCAGCAGCGTACCGGGACAGGGGTACGAGCAGTACTTC	CASSVPGQGYEQYF
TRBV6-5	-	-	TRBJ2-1	TGTGCCAGCAGTTACTCGACAGGCCGGGGTGAGCAGTTCTTC	CASSYSTGRGEQFF
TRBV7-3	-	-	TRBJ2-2	TGTGCCAGCAGCTCCTTCCTATCCGGGGAGCTGTTTTTT	CASSSFLSGELFF
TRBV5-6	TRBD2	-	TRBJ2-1	TGTGCCAGCAGCAAGGGACTAGCGGGAGCATTCCCCCCATTCGATGAGCAGTTCTTC	CASSKGLAGAFPPFDEQFF
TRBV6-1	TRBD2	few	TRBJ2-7	TGTGCCGGTCGGACTAGCGGATCCTACGAGCAGTACTTC	CAGRTSGSYEQYF